This TCR beta chain stems from a study of early T cells in non-severe SARS-CoV-2 infection (dated by TCRdb to the early 2020s). Study-wide context: Because TCR sequencing was done on bulk RNA from unsorted whole blood, the alpha and beta chains could not be paired.

The library was built by means of 5' RACE. Sequencing instrument: NextSeq 500. To correct for sequencing error and PCR bias, the TCR library protocol tagged individual cDNA molecules with unique molecular identifiers. Both TCR alpha and beta chains were sequenced, and tight co-correlation was observed between alpha and beta sequence abundances in each sample. The original pipeline was this. Decombinator V4 was used to annotate the V gene, J gene and CDR3 of the TCR sequences. TCRs were defined as expanded if a significant change between any two time points was detected under a Poisson model with p below 0.0001. TCR abundances were normalised to the total number of TCRs sequenced per sample and expressed as counts per million. TRAV1-2 paired with TRAJ12, TRAJ20 or TRAJ33 defined MAIT TCRs, while TRAV10 paired with TRAJ18 defined iNKT TCRs. VDJdb, accessed 1 November 2021, was searched for CMV, EBV and SARS-CoV-2 annotated TCRs, excluding TCRs annotated for multiple antigens. The raw public reads went through TCRdb reprocessing: fastp at Q25, MiXCR clone calling, in-frame beta chains kept. For every CDR3 protein sequence, its rows merge into one entry that carries the most common genes and DNA. What appears here as the V and J calls and clone size reflects TCRdb's work, not the paper's. Across this sample there are tens of thousands of distinct CDR3 sequences, with around 15% seen only once. The ten largest clonotypes hold around 6.4% of the sample.

This clonotype was seen ten or more times. It has no known antigen specificity. The sample holds no much larger clone one base away, and base qualities are not on file. In the germline V gene (reference sequence), CDR1 corresponds to SEHNR and CDR2 to FQNEAQ. The CDR3 runs 14 amino acids, cysteine and phenylalanine included. The kept DNA is CDR3 alone, 42 bases in frame from the first base. V is reduced by 5 bases and J by 0 bases, leaving a spacing of 11 bases between them. Set within a cohort of healthcare workers in London, UK, this nested case-control study involved weekly PCR testing of nasopharyngeal swabs along with blood sampling. Healthcare workers were recruited during the week of the UK lockdown, between 23 and 31 March 2020, and followed weekly for up to roughly 15 weeks. The paper as a whole reports these results and caveats: VDJdb matching was skewed toward anti-spike CD8 responses and likely underestimated virus-specific expansions by missing private and CD4 specificities.

The chain links TRBV7-9 with TRBJ2-7; the D gene is perhaps TRBD1, on 5 matching bases. The receptor was isolated from an adult who was a healthcare worker with PCR-confirmed SARS-CoV-2 infection or an uninfected control (not recorded which). Sequenced material: whole blood. The DNA sequence is as follows: TGTGCCAGCAGCAGTACAGGTAGCTCCTACGAGCAGTACTTC. Translated, it reads CASSSTGSSYEQYF. Beyond the CDR3, the reference TRBV7-9 and TRBJ2-7 genes provide the residues; the full variable domain reads: DTGVSQNPRHKITKRGQNVTFRCDPISEHNRLYWYRQTLGQGPEFLTYFQNEAQLEKSRLLSDRFSAERPKGSFSTLEIQRTEQGDSAMYLCASSSTGSSYEQYFGPGTRLTVT.